This entry lists 26 T cell receptor beta chains sequenced from one sample in a study of T-cell reconstitution after alpha-beta-depleted transplantation in children. During its preparation, the TCRbeta library received unique molecular identifiers. TCRdb ran MiXCR on the PCR reads and lists one entry per CDR3 protein. The sample lists some 340,000 distinct CDR3 sequences; about 9.3% were seen once. The sequenced sample was PBMCs from the stem cell graft donor, obtained from the stem cell graft. All receptors derive from a human donor who donated a stem cell graft to a child with acute lymphoblastic leukemia.

V usage is TRBV12-3 or TRBV12-4 and J usage is TRBJ1-1, with a tentative D call TRBD1 (5 bases). CDR3 size: 16 residues. Trimming pared 4 bases from V and 5 bases from J, leaving 20 bases between. This CDR3 is CASSSTGLRWGTEAFF. The CDR3 nucleotides are TGTGCCAGCAGTTCGACGGGACTTCGTTGGGGGACTGAAGCTTTCTTT.

The chain joins TRBV29-1 to TRBJ2-5, with 9 nucleotides matching TRBD1. J gave up 4 bases and V 7 bases, and 4 bases lay outside the gene matches. This CDR3 comprises 12 residues. CDR1 and CDR2 (germline): SQVTM, ANQGSEA. The CDR3 here is CSASDRGETQYF. The CDR3 nucleotides read TGCAGCGCCTCGGACAGGGGAGAGACCCAGTACTTC.

The chain combines TRBV20-1 with TRBJ2-3, with D unresolved. Trimming removed 6 bases from V and 4 bases from J, with 17 bases in between. CDR1 is DFQATT and CDR2 is SNEGSKA in the germline V gene (reference sequence). CDR3 length equals 14 residues. The CDR3 DNA is TGCAGTGCCTTCGTACCCGGCCGGCCAGATACGCAGTATTTT. Translating gives CSAFVPGRPDTQYF.

This clonotype has only a few counts. J is TRBJ2-4 and V is TRBV29-1; tentative D call: TRBD2 (6 bases). Germline CDR1 is SQVTM and CDR2 is ANQGSEA. CDR3 size: 14 residues. Trimming cost V 5 bases and J 1 base, with 12 bases left between them. The CDR3 here is CSVYGAGAKNIQYF. CDR3 sequence (DNA): TGCAGCGTTTACGGCGCGGGGGCCAAAAACATTCAGTACTTC.

In this sample, this clonotype turned up a few times. CDR3: CASSYRVGFAYEQYF. The DNA of the CDR3 is TGTGCCAGCAGTTACAGGGTCGGTTTCGCCTACGAGCAGTACTTC. The chain has TRBV6-2 or TRBV6-3 and TRBJ2-7, with D uncertain. V was trimmed by 2 bases and J by 2 bases, leaving 13 bases between them. The CDR3 has 15 amino acids. CDR1 and CDR2 (germline): MNHEY, SVGEGT.

The rearrangement joins TRBV6-2 or TRBV6-3 to TRBJ1-1, with 7 positions matching TRBD1. The CDR3 is made up of 13 amino acids. The germline V gene has CDR1 MNHEY and CDR2 SVGEGT. The ends lost 10 bases at V and 0 bases at J; junction bases unmatched: 5. CDR3 sequence reads: CAISTGMNTEAFF. CDR3 sequence (DNA): TGTGCCATCTCGACAGGGATGAACACTGAAGCTTTCTTT.

This clonotype has more than one count but fewer than ten. This chain uses TRBV20-1 with TRBJ2-3; D gene unclear. The CDR3 consists of 12 residues. Per germline, CDR1 DFQATT and CDR2 SNEGSKA (reference sequence). Trimming shortened V by 0 bases and J by 4 bases, and 5 bases separated the two germline ends. CDR3: CSARDGPDTQYF. Written as DNA, the CDR3 is TGCAGTGCTAGAGACGGCCCAGATACGCAGTATTTT.

The rearrangement uses TRBV5-1 and TRBJ2-1; no reliable D call. This CDR3 contains 15 residues. The V end lost 3 bases, the J end lost 6 bases, and 16 bases lay between the germline ends. Germline loops: CDR1 SGHRS, CDR2 YFSETQ. The CDR3 here is CASSSGPPPANEQFF. CDR3 DNA: TGCGCCAGCAGCTCCGGGCCCCCCCCAGCCAATGAGCAGTTCTTC.

The rearrangement joins TRBV7-2 to TRBJ1-5; D remains ambiguous. The germline gives CDR1 SGHTA, CDR2 FQGNSA. CDR3 length: 15 residues. The V gene lost 1 base and the J gene lost 6 bases, with 13 bases spanning the gap. The CDR3 loop reads CASSLDIRAGQPQHF. CDR3 in DNA: TGTGCCAGCAGCTTAGACATCCGGGCCGGTCAGCCCCAGCATTTT.

The V and J genes are TRBV24-1 and TRBJ2-4; D possibly corresponds to TRBD1 (6 bases). This CDR3 has 12 amino acids. CDR1 and CDR2 from the germline V gene are KGHDR and SFDVKD. With 4 bases removed from V and 11 bases from J, the gap between germline ends came to 11 bases. The chain's CDR3 is CATSEKQGVQYF. Written as DNA, the CDR3 is TGTGCCACCAGTGAAAAACAGGGTGTTCAGTACTTC.

V is TRBV6-5 and J is TRBJ2-3; the D gene is possibly TRBD1 (6 bases). V lost 2 bases, J lost 0 bases, and 9 bases lay in between. This CDR3 comprises 15 residues. Germline lookup yields CDR1 MNHEY and CDR2 SVGAGI. The CDR3: CASSYLQGSTDTQYF. The CDR3 DNA follows: TGTGCCAGCAGTTACCTCCAGGGGAGCACAGATACGCAGTATTTT.

J is TRBJ2-7 and V is TRBV20-1; TRBD2 agrees at 10 bases. Germline lookup yields CDR1 DFQATT and CDR2 SNEGSKA (reference sequence). The CDR3 has 12 residues. Trimming removed 7 bases from V and 8 bases from J; junction bases left unmatched: 8. CDR3 DNA sequence: TGCAGTGAGGAGCGGGAGGGATACAAGCAGTACTTC. Its translation is CSEEREGYKQYF.

This clonotype came up a few times. The rearrangement uses TRBV7-8 and TRBJ2-3; possibly TRBD2 for D (6 bases). There are 16 residues in the CDR3. Per germline, CDR1 SGHVS and CDR2 FQNEAQ. Trimming shortened V by 1 base and J by 4 bases, and 15 bases separated the two germline ends. This chain's CDR3 is CASSLEGGTVADTQYF. The CDR3 nucleotides read TGTGCCAGCAGCTTAGAGGGCGGGACGGTAGCAGATACGCAGTATTTT.

This chain joins TRBV5-1 and TRBJ2-5; D unresolved. Germline CDR1 SGHRS, CDR2 YFSETQ. The CDR3 extends over 15 amino acids. V lost 2 bases and J 5 bases, leaving 16 bases between the germline ends. DNA for the CDR3: TGCGCCAGCAGCTTCTGGCAGTCGGCTGTGGAGACCCAGTACTTC. Translation gives CASSFWQSAVETQYF. Using reference TRBV5-1 and TRBJ2-5 for the parts outside the CDR3, the full variable domain is KAGVTQTPRYLIKTRGQQVTLSCSPISGHRSVSWYQQTPGQGLQFLFEYFSETQRNKGNFPGRFSGRQFSNSRSEMNVSTLELGDSALYLCASSFWQSAVETQYFGPGTRLLVL.

The CDR3 region is CASSPRDTTSTDTQYF. The CDR3 DNA reads TGTGCCAGCTCACCACGGGACACGACTAGCACAGATACGCAGTATTTT. This chain joins TRBV18 and TRBJ2-3, with D tentatively TRBD1 (6 bases). The germline gives CDR1 KGHSH, CDR2 LQKENI. V lost 1 base and J lost 0, with 11 bases in between. The CDR3 runs 16 residues.

This chain uses TRBV5-1 with TRBJ2-1; D perhaps matches TRBD1 (7 bases). Germline lookup yields CDR1 SGHRS and CDR2 YFSETQ. The CDR3 consists of 15 residues. The germline V and J ends were trimmed by 1 base and 4 bases, with 12 bases remaining between them. CDR3 nucleotide sequence: TGCGCCAGCAGCTTGCGGGGGACAGTATACAATGAGCAGTTCTTC. It yields the protein CASSLRGTVYNEQFF.

This clonotype occurred a few times. V is TRBV27 and J is TRBJ1-2, with 12 nucleotides matching TRBD1. With 5 bases clipped from V and 8 bases from J, the junction kept 15 bases outside the gene matches. CDR1 MNHEY and CDR2 SMNVEV come from the germline V gene (reference sequence). The CDR3 has 17 residues. CDR3 loop: CASSPGQGALSLLGYTF. Written as DNA, the CDR3 is TGTGCCAGCAGTCCGGGACAGGGGGCGCTTAGTCTACTCGGCTACACCTTC.

The rearrangement links TRBV7-6 to TRBJ2-7, with TRBD1 matching 9 bases. CDR1 is SGHVS, CDR2 FNYEAQ, per germline. The junction had 9 bases not matched to a gene; V was cut back by 4 bases and J by 5 bases. The CDR3 spans 15 residues. The chain's CDR3 is CASSSPGTGLHEQYF. CDR3 DNA sequence: TGTGCCAGCAGCTCACCCGGGACAGGGCTCCACGAGCAGTACTTC.

Ten or more counts support this clonotype. The chain joins TRBV5-1 to TRBJ1-3, with unresolved D. The CDR3 contains 14 residues. Trimming stripped 4 bases from V and 3 bases from J, with 11 bases between. Germline values: CDR1 SGHRS, CDR2 YFSETQ. The CDR3 loop is CASSTGRDGNTIYF. CDR3 coding DNA: TGCGCCAGCAGCACGGGGAGGGATGGAAACACCATATATTTT.

There are a few counts of this clonotype. This rearrangement joins TRBV2 to TRBJ2-1; TRBD1 is a possible D gene (5 bases). Germline assignment: CDR1 SNHLY and CDR2 FYNNEI. V was clipped by 8 bases and J by 2 bases, with 13 bases between them. The CDR3 loop spans 14 amino acids. The CDR3 is CASEIGHTYNEQFF. The CDR3 DNA follows: TGTGCCAGCGAAATAGGACACACCTACAATGAGCAGTTCTTC.

The rearrangement links TRBV7-2 to TRBJ1-1; 10 nucleotides align to TRBD1. CDR1 and CDR2 (germline): SGHTA, FQGNSA. V lost 6 bases and J lost 4; bases outside the gene matches: 11. The CDR3 sequence is 16 residues long. CDR3 coding DNA: TGTGCCAGCAGTCCGGACAGGGGGATTTCGTTCACTGAAGCTTTCTTT. This gives the protein CASSPDRGISFTEAFF.

This clonotype showed up many times. The V call is TRBV7-9, the J call TRBJ2-7; TRBD2 matches 7 bases. The CDR3 consists of 13 residues. Germline-derived CDR1 and CDR2 are SEHNR and FQNEAQ (reference sequence). The ends lost 3 bases at V and 5 bases at J; junction bases unmatched: 4. CDR3 region: CASSLGGGDEQYF. The CDR3 nucleotides read TGTGCCAGCAGCTTGGGTGGGGGGGACGAGCAGTACTTC.

The rearrangement uses TRBV6-1 and TRBJ2-1; 9 bases map to TRBD2. V trimming: 6 bases; J trimming: 10 bases; junction bases outside the gene matches: 13. The CDR3 has 15 residues. In germline, CDR1 is MNHNS, CDR2 SASEGT. CDR3 amino acids: CASSLAPLLAGEQFF. DNA for the CDR3: TGTGCCAGCAGCCTAGCCCCTCTTCTAGCGGGAGAGCAGTTCTTC.

This clonotype came up many times. J is TRBJ1-1 and V is TRBV11-2; D is uncertain. The CDR3 spans 14 residues. The germline V and J ends were trimmed by 2 bases and 3 bases, with 10 bases remaining between them. The germline V gene has CDR1 SGHAT and CDR2 FQNNGV. CDR3 loop: CASSLPGWYTEAFF. The DNA of the CDR3 is TGTGCCAGCAGCTTACCAGGCTGGTACACTGAAGCTTTCTTT.

This clonotype has ten or more counts. The chain is built from TRBV5-1 and TRBJ1-5, with D hard to call. The CDR3 has 14 amino acids. V lost 0 bases to trimming and J lost 7 bases, with 11 bases between them. Germline assignment: CDR1 SGHRS and CDR2 YFSETQ. This CDR3 reads CASSLGGGSQPQHF. The CDR3 nucleotides read TGCGCCAGCAGCTTGGGCGGCGGGAGCCAGCCCCAGCATTTT.

This clonotype has a handful of counts. This chain links TRBV7-9 with TRBJ2-3; D assignment may be TRBD1 or TRBD2 (5 bases each). Trimming took 5 bases from V and 2 from J, leaving 11 bases between them. The CDR3 runs 14 residues. Germline V CDR1 and CDR2: SEHNR, FQNEAQ (reference sequence). The CDR3 sequence is CASSPSGATDTQYF. The CDR3 coding sequence is TGTGCCAGCAGCCCCTCCGGGGCCACAGATACGCAGTATTTT.